These T cell receptor beta chains were read from a single sample in a study of T cells in Graves' hyperthyroidism and ophthalmopathy. TCRdb reprocessed the multiplex PCR reads with MiXCR, giving one entry per CDR3 protein. The profile covers roughly 250,000 distinct CDR3 sequences, with roughly 22% appearing a single time and around two thirds taken by the ten largest. Sequenced: blood. These TCRs come from a man younger than 40 with Graves' ophthalmopathy. Each CDR3 is given with its conserved first and last residue. The D gene is left open where the match is weak. Expanded clones are given a class, and other clones once, few, many or no size at all.

D,size,V,J,DNA,CDR3
NA,NA,TRBV5-1,TRBJ1-1,TGCGCCAGCAGGGAACAACAGGGTTCTTTAATGGCTTTCTTT,CASREQQGSLMAFF
NA,NA,TRBV20-1,TRBJ2-3,TGCAGTGCTCCCCGACAGTTAACTAGCACAGATACGCAGTATTTT,CSAPRQLTSTDTQYF
NA,NA,TRBV27,TRBJ2-3,TGTGCCAGCAGTTTAGTATCATACACAGATACGCAGTATTTT,CASSLVSYTDTQYF
TRBD2,few,TRBV6-1,TRBJ2-7,TGTGCCAGCAGTTCAGCGGGAGTTAGTTACGAGCAGTACTTC,CASSSAGVSYEQYF
TRBD1,NA,TRBV4-1,TRBJ1-1,TGCGCCAGCTGGGCGGGCGACAGGGGGCGAAGGACTGAAGCTTTCTTT,CASWAGDRGRRTEAFF
NA,NA,TRBV18,TRBJ1-1,TGTGTCAGCTCAGGGTCGAAGCTGCAAGCAGCTTTCTTT,CVSSGSKLQAAFF
TRBD2,NA,TRBV12-5,TRBJ2-1,TGTGCTAGTGGCACGGGACTAGCGGGATTCGATGAGCAGTTCTTC,CASGTGLAGFDEQFF
NA,NA,TRBV28,TRBJ1-2,TGTGCCACCGCCGGGACATCGCTCTATGGCTACACCTTC,CATAGTSLYGYTF
NA,many,TRBV2,TRBJ1-1,TGTGCCAGCAGTGAAGAGGGGGGGAGGACTGAAGCTTTCTTT,CASSEEGGRTEAFF
TRBD2,NA,TRBV14,TRBJ2-1,TGTGCCAGCAGCCAATGGGGAGGGCTAGCGCCGACCTACAATGAGCAGTTCTTC,CASSQWGGLAPTYNEQFF
NA,few,TRBV27,TRBJ1-5,TGTGCCAGCAGTTCGGCAGGGTTCAATCAGCCCCAGCATTTT,CASSSAGFNQPQHF
TRBD2,NA,TRBV28,TRBJ2-2,TGTGCCAGCAGGCCGCTCGGGGGGGCGACCACCGGGGAGCTGTTTTTT,CASRPLGGATTGELFF
TRBD2,NA,TRBV24-1,TRBJ2-1,TGTGCCACCAGTGATACGCCGGGACTAGGGGTTGAGCAGTTCTTC,CATSDTPGLGVEQFF
TRBD1,few,TRBV6-2/TRBV6-3,TRBJ2-5,TGTGCCAGCAGTTCCCATGGGACAGGGAAAGAGACCCAGTACTTC,CASSSHGTGKETQYF
NA,NA,TRBV6-1,TRBJ1-1,TGTGCCAGCAGTGAATTTGGGTACACTGAAGCTTTCTTT,CASSEFGYTEAFF
NA,NA,TRBV5-1,TRBJ2-1,TGCGCCAGCAGGGTCGGGACCCACGGGGGCAATGAGCAGTTCTTC,CASRVGTHGGNEQFF
NA,many,TRBV5-1,TRBJ1-4,TGCGCCAGCAGCCCCTCGACAGCCGGTAATGAAAAACTGTTTTTT,CASSPSTAGNEKLFF
NA,NA,TRBV19,TRBJ1-2,TGTGCCAGTACCAGAGGAGGAGGTAGCGGGTATGGCTACACCTTC,CASTRGGGSGYGYTF
NA,NA,TRBV7-9,TRBJ1-1,TGTGCCAGCAGACCTCGGGGGGACACTGAAGCTTTCTTT,CASRPRGDTEAFF
TRBD2,NA,TRBV7-2,TRBJ2-3,TGTGCCAGCAGCTTAATGTTTTCGACTAGCGGGGCGCAGGATACGCAGTATTTT,CASSLMFSTSGAQDTQYF
TRBD1,few,TRBV6-1,TRBJ1-2,TGTGCCAACAGGGGAACAGGGGGCGTAAACTATGGCTACACCTTC,CANRGTGGVNYGYTF
NA,many,TRBV28,TRBJ1-2,TGTGCCAGCAGTTTTTCTCCCGATGGCTACACCTTC,CASSFSPDGYTF
TRBD1,NA,TRBV12-3/TRBV12-4,TRBJ2-1,TGTGCCAGCACCAAAGACAGGGTCAATGAGCAGTTCTTC,CASTKDRVNEQFF
NA,few,TRBV27,TRBJ2-7,TGTGCCAGCAGTTTACGGAGTGGGGGCGGCGAGCAGTACTTC,CASSLRSGGGEQYF
NA,few,TRBV9,TRBJ2-6,TGTGCCAGCAGCTCCCTACAGGGAGGGGCCAACGTCCTGACTTTC,CASSSLQGGANVLTF
NA,many,TRBV28,TRBJ2-1,TGTGCCAGCAGGGGACGAGAGTCCGCTTACAATGAGCAGTTCTTC,CASRGRESAYNEQFF
TRBD1,few,TRBV28,TRBJ2-7,TGTGCCAGCAGGCCCGCGGCAGGGGGTATTTACGAGCAGTACTTC,CASRPAAGGIYEQYF